This T cell receptor (beta chain) was captured by sequencing in a study of T cells in Graves' hyperthyroidism and ophthalmopathy. Amplification of TCR beta CDR3 regions was performed using RNA transcripts as template. In the first-round RT-PCR of the TCR CDR3, the HTBI primer set was used. TCRdb reanalysed the multiplex PCR reads using MiXCR and keeps one entry per CDR3 protein. This sample has roughly 700,000 distinct CDR3 sequences, with under 45% found just once. Germline trimming cut 6 bases from V and 1 base from J; bases unmatched to any gene: 7. The CDR3 has 15 residues. The germline CDR1 and CDR2 sequences are LNHDA and SQIVND (reference sequence). Subjects aged 18 to 65 presented with newly diagnosed hyperthyroidism of less than 2 months' duration. Many counts were recorded for this clonotype.

The source is a middle-aged woman with Graves' hyperthyroidism. The sample comprised blood. The V and J genes are TRBV19 and TRBJ2-5, with 8 bases lining up with TRBD2. The CDR3 here is CASSPRRGGQETQYF. The DNA of the CDR3 is TGTGCCAGTAGCCCTCGTCGGGGGGGCCAAGAGACCCAGTACTTC.